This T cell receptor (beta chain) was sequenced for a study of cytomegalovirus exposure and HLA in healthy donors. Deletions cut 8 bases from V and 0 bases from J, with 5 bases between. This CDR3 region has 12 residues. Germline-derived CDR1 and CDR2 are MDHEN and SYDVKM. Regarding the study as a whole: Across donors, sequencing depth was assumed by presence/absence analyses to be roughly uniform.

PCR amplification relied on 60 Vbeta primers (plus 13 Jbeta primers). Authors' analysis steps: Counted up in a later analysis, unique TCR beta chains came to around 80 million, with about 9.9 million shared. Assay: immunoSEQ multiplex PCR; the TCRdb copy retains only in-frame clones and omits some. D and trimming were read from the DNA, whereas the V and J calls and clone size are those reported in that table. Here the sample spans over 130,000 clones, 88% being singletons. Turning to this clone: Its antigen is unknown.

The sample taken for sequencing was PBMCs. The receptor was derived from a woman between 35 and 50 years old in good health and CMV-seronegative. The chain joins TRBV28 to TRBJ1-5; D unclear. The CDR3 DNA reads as TGTGCCAGCCGGGGTAGCAATCAGCCCCAGCATTTT. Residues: CASRGSNQPQHF.